The rows below give T cell receptor beta chains drawn from one sample of a study of CD8 T cells in Susac syndrome. TCRdb reprocessed the immunoSEQ multiplex PCR reads with MiXCR, giving one entry per CDR3 protein. The table lists roughly 200,000 distinct CDR3 sequences, approximately 94% of them singletons, with 0.1% in the top ten. Sequenced: CD4+ T cells from PBMCs. These receptor sequences come from a human donor in good health. Both conserved end residues are trimmed from each CDR3. Each record gives: V gene, J gene, clone size, CDR3 protein. The size entry is marked missing in some rows and otherwise reads once, few, many or a size class.

v_gene: TRBV3-1; j_gene: TRBJ1-2; abundance: once; CDR3aa: ASSLFRTGFTGYT
v_gene: TRBV30; j_gene: TRBJ2-7; abundance: -; CDR3aa: AWAMGTTTSLY
v_gene: TRBV2; j_gene: TRBJ2-7; abundance: -; CDR3aa: ALGGTLAGDYEQY
v_gene: TRBV6-2/TRBV6-3; j_gene: TRBJ2-3; abundance: -; CDR3aa: ASSNGNTQY
v_gene: TRBV29-1; j_gene: TRBJ2-7; abundance: -; CDR3aa: SVHPQGTPEQY
v_gene: TRBV9; j_gene: TRBJ2-6; abundance: -; CDR3aa: ASSRLLANVLT
v_gene: TRBV30; j_gene: TRBJ2-7; abundance: -; CDR3aa: AWSALWAGPHEQY
v_gene: TRBV30; j_gene: TRBJ2-7; abundance: -; CDR3aa: AWSRQGKDEQY
v_gene: TRBV4-3; j_gene: TRBJ2-7; abundance: -; CDR3aa: ASSQGPQWSGRDEQY
v_gene: TRBV25-1; j_gene: TRBJ2-7; abundance: -; CDR3aa: ASRRQGGMYEQY
v_gene: TRBV29-1; j_gene: TRBJ1-2; abundance: -; CDR3aa: SANNPDSYT
v_gene: TRBV2; j_gene: TRBJ2-5; abundance: -; CDR3aa: ASSLDRRSETQY
v_gene: TRBV12-3/TRBV12-4; j_gene: TRBJ2-3; abundance: -; CDR3aa: ASTMGLAGNTDTQY
v_gene: TRBV28; j_gene: TRBJ2-7; abundance: -; CDR3aa: ASSATGTNFFEQY
v_gene: TRBV24-1; j_gene: TRBJ2-1; abundance: -; CDR3aa: ATRTSGNNEQF
v_gene: TRBV21-1; j_gene: TRBJ2-1; abundance: -; CDR3aa: ASSEGRGSASLSSYNEQF
v_gene: TRBV27; j_gene: TRBJ1-2; abundance: once; CDR3aa: ASSPNRGFGYT
v_gene: TRBV7-2; j_gene: TRBJ2-5; abundance: -; CDR3aa: ASSLRGMKETQY
v_gene: TRBV20-1; j_gene: TRBJ1-5; abundance: once; CDR3aa: SATDGNDQPQH
v_gene: TRBV3-1; j_gene: TRBJ2-3; abundance: -; CDR3aa: ASSRSGGKDTQY
v_gene: TRBV20-1; j_gene: TRBJ1-5; abundance: -; CDR3aa: SATTGQINQPQH
v_gene: TRBV4-3; j_gene: TRBJ2-1; abundance: few; CDR3aa: ASSQDRFTRNEQF
v_gene: TRBV2; j_gene: TRBJ1-1; abundance: -; CDR3aa: ASSDRRGLTEAF
v_gene: TRBV7-9; j_gene: TRBJ2-1; abundance: -; CDR3aa: ASSLDPRGSEQF
v_gene: TRBV27; j_gene: TRBJ1-1; abundance: -; CDR3aa: ASSFPQGKGKNTEAF
v_gene: TRBV7-3; j_gene: TRBJ2-1; abundance: -; CDR3aa: ASSLTGGSYNEQF
v_gene: TRBV29-1; j_gene: TRBJ1-1; abundance: -; CDR3aa: SVLTGATEAF
v_gene: TRBV5-6; j_gene: TRBJ2-2; abundance: -; CDR3aa: ASSLERYTGELF
v_gene: TRBV7-3; j_gene: TRBJ2-5; abundance: -; CDR3aa: ASSPRRVAGQETQY